A single sample gave rise to the 17 T cell receptor beta chains below, sequenced in a study of blood T cell repertoires in COVID-19. The protocol was immunoSEQ multiplex PCR, while the TCRdb copy is restricted to in-frame clones and leaves out a portion. The sample carries some 85,000 clones, roughly 76% recorded once. The source material was peripheral blood. These receptors were collected from a woman aged 80 or older with active or convalescent COVID-19.

The gene calls are TRBV24-1 and TRBJ2-7, with TRBD1 matching over 8 bases. The germline V gene encodes CDR1 KGHDR and CDR2 SFDVKD. The CDR3 contains 13 residues. J lost 0 bases, V lost 11 bases, and 5 bases had no gene match. This CDR3 is CAIRTGSSYEQYF. For the CDR3, the DNA is TGTGCCATCCGGACAGGGAGCTCCTACGAGCAGTACTTC.

V and J are TRBV5-6 and TRBJ2-7; D gene unclear. V lost 0 bases, J lost 6 bases, and 13 bases lay in between. The CDR3 is 14 residues long. Per the germline V gene, CDR1 is SGHDT and CDR2 is YYEEEE. The CDR3 loop reads CASSLAPVLGEQYF. CDR3 DNA sequence: TGTGCCAGCAGCTTGGCGCCGGTTCTCGGCGAGCAGTACTTC.

Ten or more counts support this clone. This rearrangement joins TRBV28 to TRBJ1-1; D not certain. V shed 10 bases and J shed 2 bases, with 14 bases lying between them. The germline V gene has CDR1 MDHEN and CDR2 SYDVKM. This CDR3 is built from 13 residues. The DNA for the CDR3 is TGTGCCATCTTGACGGCGGGTAACACTGAAGCTTTCTTT. This codes for CAILTAGNTEAFF.

The J gene is TRBJ2-1, the V gene TRBV6-2 or TRBV6-3; a possible D gene is TRBD1 (6 bases). Trimming shortened V by 2 bases and J by 11 bases, and 13 bases separated the two germline ends. The CDR3 is 13 residues long. The germline V gene encodes CDR1 MNHEY and CDR2 SVGEGT. CDR3 bases: TGTGCCAGCAGTTACGGAGACAGGCCAAAGCAGTTCTTC. This encodes CASSYGDRPKQFF.

This chain uses TRBV14 with TRBJ1-1; 8 bases map to TRBD1. The CDR3 runs to 12 residues. Looked up from germline, CDR1 is SGHDN and CDR2 is FVKESK. V shed 3 bases, J shed 14 bases, and the junction held 8 bases outside the gene matches. CDR3 bases: TGTGCCAGCAGCCAGTACTTCCAGGGGGCATTCTTT. Translated, it gives CASSQYFQGAFF.

Only a few counts were recorded for this clone. The CDR3 reads CASSKLDRAYTDTQYF. The CDR3 nucleotides read TGTGCCAGCAGCAAACTGGACAGGGCTTACACAGATACGCAGTATTTT. The chain has TRBV5-6 and TRBJ2-3; 8 bases line up with TRBD1. Germline CDR1 is SGHDT and CDR2 is YYEEEE. This CDR3 contains 16 residues. The junction had 9 bases not matched to a gene; V was cut back by 4 bases and J by 2 bases.

This CDR3 is CASFGTGQEKLFF. The DNA for the CDR3 is TGTGCCAGCTTTGGGACAGGTCAAGAAAAACTGTTTTTT. J is TRBJ1-4 and V is TRBV3-1 (or the pseudogene TRBV3-2); TRBD1 matches 8 bases. Germline loops: CDR1 LGHDT, CDR2 YNNKEL (reference sequence). Germline trimming cut 8 bases from V and 8 bases from J; bases unmatched to any gene: 7. The CDR3 is 13 residues long.

J is TRBJ2-7 and V is TRBV27, with 7 bases identical to TRBD2. V lost 6 bases and J lost 0; bases outside the gene matches: 8. Germline assignment: CDR1 MNHEY and CDR2 SMNVEV (reference sequence). This CDR3 is 15 amino acids long. The CDR3 DNA sequence: TGTGCCAGCAGCATCAGCGGGGCCGCCTCCTACGAGCAGTACTTC. Amino acid sequence: CASSISGAASYEQYF.

The gene calls are TRBV7-9 and TRBJ2-1; D possibly corresponds to TRBD1 (6 bases). CDR3 length equals 14 residues. CDR1 and CDR2 (germline): SEHNR, FQNEAQ (reference sequence). Trimming took 6 bases from V and 0 from J, leaving 9 bases between them. The CDR3 sequence: CASSQQGSYNEQFF. In DNA, the CDR3 is TGTGCCAGCAGTCAACAGGGCTCCTACAATGAGCAGTTCTTC.

This chain uses TRBV5-1 with TRBJ2-7, with 9 bases fitting TRBD1. This CDR3 is built from 15 residues. Trimming took 2 bases from V and 6 from J; bases not matched to a gene: 9. Per the germline V gene, CDR1 is SGHRS and CDR2 is YFSETQ. CDR3 region: CASSFTGTGSVEQYF. DNA of the CDR3: TGCGCCAGCAGCTTTACCGGGACAGGGAGTGTCGAGCAGTACTTC.

The V gene is TRBV18, the J gene TRBJ1-1; D uncertain. In germline, CDR1 is KGHSH, CDR2 LQKENI. The CDR3 is made up of 14 amino acids. V lost 0 bases and J lost 2, with 7 bases in between. In DNA form, the CDR3 reads TGTGCCAGCTCACCACCGGGCAGAAACACTGAAGCTTTCTTT. It encodes CASSPPGRNTEAFF.

This sequence joins TRBV11-3 and TRBJ2-7; the D gene is possibly TRBD1 (6 bases). This CDR3 has 12 amino acids. Germline V gene sequence: CDR1 SGHNT, CDR2 YENEEA. V lost 5 bases and J 6 bases, leaving 11 bases between the germline ends. The CDR3 here is CASSKTRGEQYF. DNA of the CDR3: TGTGCCAGCAGCAAAACCAGGGGCGAGCAGTACTTC.

In nucleotides, the CDR3 is TGTGCCATCAGCATCAGGGGATTCGGAACTGAAGCTTTCTTT. Translation: CAISIRGFGTEAFF. V and J are TRBV10-3 and TRBJ1-1; D is possibly TRBD1 (6 bases). The CDR3 contains 14 residues. V gave up 6 bases and J gave up 5 bases, with 16 bases separating them. Germline V lookup: CDR1 ENHRY, CDR2 SYGVKD.

The genes are TRBV7-2 and TRBJ2-5; 9 nucleotides line up with TRBD1. Germline trimming cut 3 bases from V and 4 bases from J; bases unmatched to any gene: 6. Germline V gene data show CDR1 as SGHTA and CDR2 as FQGNSA. The CDR3 is 15 residues long. This chain's CDR3 is CASSLSSDRGETQYF. Here the CDR3 DNA reads TGTGCCAGCAGCTTGAGCTCGGACAGGGGAGAGACCCAGTACTTC.

The chain employs TRBV7-6 and TRBJ2-1; D uncertain. Germline CDR1 SGHVS, CDR2 FNYEAQ. This CDR3 region has 11 residues. V shed 5 bases and J shed 5 bases, with 4 bases lying between them. CDR3 sequence (DNA): TGTGCCAGCAGCCTAAACAATGAGCAGTTCTTC. Amino acid sequence: CASSLNNEQFF.

The chain combines TRBV7-2 with TRBJ2-1; possible D gene TRBD2, 6 bases. The CDR3 extends over 15 amino acids. Germline values: CDR1 SGHTA, CDR2 FQGNSA. V dropped 0 bases and J dropped 6 bases, with 12 bases sitting between them. As DNA, the CDR3 is TGTGCCAGCAGCTTAGCTACCGGAGGGGTCAATGAGCAGTTCTTC. Amino acid sequence: CASSLATGGVNEQFF.

This chain links TRBV3-1 (or the pseudogene TRBV3-2) with TRBJ1-1; D remains ambiguous. There are 14 residues in the CDR3. Germline lookup yields CDR1 LGHDT and CDR2 YNNKEL (reference sequence). With 0 bases removed from V and 3 bases from J, the gap between germline ends came to 8 bases. The CDR3 coding sequence is TGTGCCAGCAGCCAAGAGTCAGATCACACTGAAGCTTTCTTT. This gives the protein CASSQESDHTEAFF.